A selection of T cell receptor beta chains follows, all from one sample in a study of blood T cell repertoires in COVID-19. Data came from immunoSEQ multiplex PCR; TCRdb stores just in-frame clones and leaves some out. The data contain about 110,000 clones, 71% of them singletons. Material: peripheral blood. Receptor source: a woman aged 35 to 49 with acute or convalescent COVID-19. Both conserved end residues are part of each CDR3. D genes are given only for firm matches. Not all rows give a size; the values are once, few, many and, for expanded clones, a class.

NA NA TRBJ1-4 TRBV2 TGTGCCAGCAGTGACAGAAATGAAAAACTGTTTTTT CASSDRNEKLFF
NA TRBD1 TRBJ1-6 TRBV10-1 TGCGCCAGCAGTGCGGGACAGGGGGCTTCCTATAATTCACCCCTCCACTTT CASSAGQGASYNSPLHF
NA TRBD1 TRBJ2-7 TRBV5-1 TGCGCCAGCAGCCCTAGGGGACAGGTCATCATCGAGCAGTACTTC CASSPRGQVIIEQYF
NA TRBD1 TRBJ2-6 TRBV5-1 TGCGCCAGCAGCCCAACTCCGGGACAGTACTCTGGGGCCAACGTCCTGACTTTC CASSPTPGQYSGANVLTF
few TRBD1 TRBJ1-6 TRBV4-1 TGCGCCAGCAGCCAAGATACGGGACAGGGGATTTCACCCCTCCACTTT CASSQDTGQGISPLHF
NA NA TRBJ2-5 TRBV30 TGTGCCTGGAGGGACGGGAGACTGTTCCGGGAGACCCAGTACTTC CAWRDGRLFRETQYF
few NA TRBJ1-1 TRBV7-2 TGTGCCAGCAGCTACATGAGCGGAAACACTGAAGCTTTCTTT CASSYMSGNTEAFF
NA NA TRBJ2-7 TRBV2 TGTGCCAGCACACTCCACTACGAGCAGTACTTC CASTLHYEQYF
NA NA TRBJ1-2 TRBV5-1 TGCGCCAGCAGCCCCGCGTACTCGGCTCAGGATGGCTACACCTTC CASSPAYSAQDGYTF
once NA TRBJ2-3 TRBV19 TGTGCCAGTAGTAGGAGCCGCCGGGGCACAGATACGCAGTATTTT CASSRSRRGTDTQYF
NA TRBD2 TRBJ2-5 TRBV29-1 TGCAGCGTTGAAGTGGGTATAGCGGGGGACCAAGAGACCCAGTACTTC CSVEVGIAGDQETQYF
NA TRBD1 TRBJ1-2 TRBV9 TGTGCCAGCAGCGTAGACCAACAGGGGTTGAGGGGCTACACCTTC CASSVDQQGLRGYTF
NA NA TRBJ1-2 TRBV5-1 TGCGCCAGCAGCCCGGGGTCTATAGGTGTTGGCTACACCTTC CASSPGSIGVGYTF
NA TRBD2 TRBJ2-3 TRBV3-1/TRBV3-2 TGTGCCACCTCGAATCGGGGGGGAGGGGCAGATACGCAGTATTTT CATSNRGGGADTQYF
NA TRBD1 TRBJ1-6 TRBV6-6 TGTGCCACCGGACAGGGATCCTCACCCCTCCACTTT CATGQGSSPLHF
NA TRBD1 TRBJ1-2 TRBV7-2 TGTGCCAGCAGCCTAGGTGGGACAGGGGGTTACGGCTACACCTTC CASSLGGTGGYGYTF
once NA TRBJ2-1 TRBV24-1 TGTGCCACCAGTGATGCCGGGACACCGGACAATGAGCAGTTCTTC CATSDAGTPDNEQFF
NA TRBD1 TRBJ2-5 TRBV27 TGTGCCAGCAGTTTAGGGACAGGGGGCCGAGAGACCCAGTACTTC CASSLGTGGRETQYF
NA TRBD2 TRBJ2-1 TRBV6-5 TGTGCCAGCAAACTAGCGGGGGACTCCTACAATGAGCAGTTCTTC CASKLAGDSYNEQFF
NA NA TRBJ1-1 TRBV19 TGTGCCAGTAAAGACAGGATGGGAGTGGAAGCTTTCTTT CASKDRMGVEAFF
NA NA TRBJ1-2 TRBV3-1/TRBV3-2 TGTGCCAGCAGCCAAGCAGTACAGCAGGCTACTGGCTACACCTTC CASSQAVQQATGYTF
NA TRBD1 TRBJ1-5 TRBV7-8 TGTGCCAGCAGCGCGACAGGGAATAGCAATCAGCCCCAGCATTTT CASSATGNSNQPQHF
NA TRBD1 TRBJ1-6 TRBV12-3/TRBV12-4 TGTGCCAGCAGTCCTCGACAGGGCGGAGCCCTCCACTTT CASSPRQGGALHF
NA TRBD1 TRBJ2-7 TRBV5-5 TGTGCCAGCAGCTTGAGGGGACAGGAGGCCTACGAGCAGTACTTC CASSLRGQEAYEQYF
few NA TRBJ2-1 TRBV11-2 TGTGCCAGCAGACCCGTGAGGGCTAGCCGGCTGAATGAGCAGTTCTTC CASRPVRASRLNEQFF
NA NA TRBJ2-2 TRBV7-7 TGTGCCAGCAGCTTAGGTGCGGGGGCCTTGAACACCGGGGAGCTGTTTTTT CASSLGAGALNTGELFF
NA TRBD1 TRBJ2-1 TRBV9 TGTGCCAGCAGCATATCCGGGACAGGAGACAATGAGCAGTTCTTC CASSISGTGDNEQFF
NA NA TRBJ2-2 TRBV12-3/TRBV12-4 TGTGCCAGCAGTTCGGGGGGCACCTGGGAGCTGTTTTTT CASSSGGTWELFF
NA TRBD1 TRBJ1-5 TRBV6-5 TGTGCCAGCAGTCCGATGACAGGGGATCAGCCCCAGCATTTT CASSPMTGDQPQHF
NA TRBD1 TRBJ1-6 TRBV3-1/TRBV3-2 TGTGCCAGCAGCCCCCGGGACAGGGGGTCCCATTCACCCCTCCACTTT CASSPRDRGSHSPLHF
NA NA TRBJ1-3 TRBV9 TGTGCCAGCAGCACCCAGTCCTCTGGAAACACCATATATTTT CASSTQSSGNTIYF
NA TRBD1 TRBJ2-5 TRBV6-5 TGTGCCAGCAGTCGGACAGGGGGCATCCAAGAGACCCAGTACTTC CASSRTGGIQETQYF
few NA TRBJ2-3 TRBV7-3 TGTGCCAGCAGCCAGGTGGGGGGAGATACGCAGTATTTT CASSQVGGDTQYF
NA TRBD1 TRBJ1-1 TRBV19 TGTGCCAGTAGTTTGGGACAGGGAGCTGAAGCTTTCTTT CASSLGQGAEAFF
few NA TRBJ2-7 TRBV28 TGTGCCAGCAGTTTGGCGGCTATCTACGAGCAGTACTTC CASSLAAIYEQYF
NA NA TRBJ1-1 TRBV12-3/TRBV12-4 TGTGCCAGCAGCGCCCAAATTAGCACTGAAGCTTTCTTT CASSAQISTEAFF
NA NA TRBJ2-7 TRBV6-9 TGTGCCAGCAGTGCTCTCCGGGACACCTTTTTAGGAGAGCAGTACTTC CASSALRDTFLGEQYF
NA NA TRBJ1-1 TRBV5-1 TGCGCCAGCAGCCCAGGGGACACTGAAGCTTTCTTT CASSPGDTEAFF
NA NA TRBJ2-2 TRBV7-2 TGTGCCAGCAGCCCTCGGCGGGGATCGAACACCGGGGAGCTGTTTTTT CASSPRRGSNTGELFF
NA NA TRBJ1-4 TRBV28 TGTGCCAGCTGGTGGGGTACAGGGAAGGATGAAAAACTGTTTTTT CASWWGTGKDEKLFF
NA NA TRBJ2-1 TRBV7-2 TGTGCCAGCAGCCCCCGGGCGGGGGCGAAGGATGAGCAGTTCTTC CASSPRAGAKDEQFF
NA TRBD1 TRBJ2-3 TRBV18 TGTGCCAGCTCGCCACGGACAGGGGGAGTCGGCACAGATACGCAGTATTTT CASSPRTGGVGTDTQYF
once NA TRBJ1-1 TRBV7-9 TGTGCCAGCAGCTTAGTTTCAGGGACACACACTGAAGCTTTCTTT CASSLVSGTHTEAFF
NA NA TRBJ1-6 TRBV9 TGTGCCAGCAGCGCCGGAGGGTCTACTAATTCACCCCTCCACTTT CASSAGGSTNSPLHF
NA TRBD1 TRBJ1-2 TRBV6-1 TGTGCCAGCAGTGAATTTCCCCCCGGACAGGGGTATGGCTACACCTTC CASSEFPPGQGYGYTF
NA TRBD2 TRBJ2-1 TRBV5-5 TGTGCCAGCAGCCCCCCACTAGCGGGGGGCGTCTACAATGAGCAGTTCTTC CASSPPLAGGVYNEQFF
NA NA TRBJ2-2 TRBV6-1 TGTGCCAGCAGTGCGACCCGGGGACAGAACACCGGGGAGCTGTTTTTT CASSATRGQNTGELFF
NA NA TRBJ1-4 TRBV5-1 TGCGCCAGCAGGTCGGGAAACTTTAATGAAAAACTGTTTTTT CASRSGNFNEKLFF
NA NA TRBJ1-4 TRBV11-2 TGTGCCAGCAGCTTGGGCCTCATAGGGAGTGAAAAACTGTTTTTT CASSLGLIGSEKLFF
NA TRBD1 TRBJ1-4 TRBV6-5 TGTGCCAGCCGACCCCTGACAGGGAATGAAAAACTGTTTTTT CASRPLTGNEKLFF
few TRBD1 TRBJ2-1 TRBV19 TGTGCCAGTAGTGCCGACAGGGACCCCTACAATGAGCAGTTCTTC CASSADRDPYNEQFF
NA NA TRBJ1-1 TRBV11-2 TGTGCCAGCAGTCCGCAGGGTTTTTCGACTGAAGCTTTCTTT CASSPQGFSTEAFF
NA NA TRBJ1-2 TRBV6-5 TGTGCCAGCAGACCACAGATTAACTATGGCTACACCTTC CASRPQINYGYTF
few NA TRBJ2-7 TRBV28 TGTGCCAGCAGTTATAACAGAAACTACGAGCAGTACTTC CASSYNRNYEQYF
few TRBD1 TRBJ2-4 TRBV11-3 TGTGCCAGCAGTCCAGGGACAGGGGCACTAGCCAAAAACATTCAGTACTTC CASSPGTGALAKNIQYF
many TRBD1 TRBJ2-7 TRBV11-2 TGTGCCAGCAGCTCCGGGACAGGAGCCTACGAGCAGTACTTC CASSSGTGAYEQYF
NA TRBD1 TRBJ1-5 TRBV19 TGTGCCAGTAGTATAACAATCACAGGGGGAAGCAATCAGCCCCAGCATTTT CASSITITGGSNQPQHF
NA TRBD2 TRBJ2-3 TRBV15 TGTGCCACCAGCAGAGACCTCTGGACTAGCGGGGTGTGGGGCACAGATACGCAGTATTTT CATSRDLWTSGVWGTDTQYF
many NA TRBJ1-6 TRBV19 TGTGCCAGTAATAGGGAGCATAATTCACCCCTCCACTTT CASNREHNSPLHF
once NA TRBJ2-7 TRBV11-2 TGTGCCAGCAGCCCGAACAGGGTGTCCTACGAGCAGTACTTC CASSPNRVSYEQYF